The 9 T cell receptor beta chains below were found in one sample sequenced in a study of T cell repertoires in cytomegalovirus infection. From the reads, TCRdb called clonotypes with MiXCR, one entry per CDR3 protein. The sample lists hundreds of thousands of distinct CDR3 sequences, roughly 35% occurring once. The sample comprised PBMCs. The receptors come from a human donor in good health (CMV status not recorded). Some clones in this sample may be carry-over from other donors' samples.

The chain uses TRBV20-1 and TRBJ1-5, with D tentatively TRBD1 (5 bases). The CDR3 runs 15 residues. The V and J ends lost 0 bases and 2 bases respectively, with 11 bases between them. Germline V CDR1 and CDR2: DFQATT, SNEGSKA (reference sequence). The CDR3 bases are TGCAGTGCTAGAGATTCAAGGGGAGGCAATCAGCCCCAGCATTTT. Amino acid sequence: CSARDSRGGNQPQHF.

This clonotype was counted only a few times. The chain is built from TRBV20-1 and TRBJ2-1; D is perhaps TRBD2 (6 bases). CDR1 is DFQATT, CDR2 SNEGSKA, per germline (reference sequence). The CDR3 runs 16 residues. The V end lost 0 bases, the J end lost 5 bases, and 17 bases lay between the germline ends. The CDR3 protein is CSARDILAVSHNEQFF. The CDR3 DNA reads as TGCAGTGCTAGAGACATATTAGCGGTATCCCACAATGAGCAGTTCTTC.

This clonotype was picked up one time. J is TRBJ2-4 and V is TRBV14, with TRBD2 matching 11 bases. The ends lost 6 bases at V and 10 bases at J; junction bases unmatched: 5. The CDR3 length is 13 residues. Germline lookup yields CDR1 SGHDN and CDR2 FVKESK. The chain's CDR3 is CASRIAGGHIQYF. As DNA, the CDR3 is TGTGCCAGCAGAATAGCGGGGGGGCATATTCAGTACTTC.

The rearrangement uses TRBV2 and TRBJ2-2, with a tentative D call TRBD2 (5 bases). The CDR3 is 16 amino acids. Germline V gives CDR1 SNHLY, CDR2 FYNNEI. Between the trimmed V and J ends, which lost 3 bases and 0 bases, there was a span of 11 bases. The chain's CDR3 is CASSEQVTTNTGELFF. DNA of the CDR3: TGTGCCAGCAGTGAGCAAGTGACTACGAACACCGGGGAGCTGTTTTTT.

This clonotype has just a few counts. The rearrangement uses TRBV25-1 and TRBJ1-1, with D maybe TRBD1 (5 bases). There are 14 residues in the CDR3. The germline V and J ends were trimmed by 6 bases and 2 bases, with 13 bases remaining between them. From germline, CDR1 is MGHDK and CDR2 SYGVNS. This CDR3 is CASRKMGPNTEAFF. The CDR3 region has the DNA TGTGCCAGCAGAAAGATGGGACCAAACACTGAAGCTTTCTTT. The full variable domain, in which reference TRBV25-1 and TRBJ1-1 provide the parts outside the CDR3, is EADIYQTPRYLVIGTGKKITLECSQTMGHDKMYWYQQDPGMELHLIHYSYGVNSTEKGDLSSESTVSRIRTEHFPLTLESARPSHTSQYLCASRKMGPNTEAFFGQGTRLTVV.

This clonotype was detected many times. The gene calls are TRBV7-2 and TRBJ2-7; TRBD1 aligns across 12 bases. After removal of 5 bases from V and 7 bases from J, the junction contained 9 bases not matched to a gene. The germline CDR1 and CDR2 sequences are SGHTA and FQGNSA. This CDR3 is 15 amino acids long. The CDR3 bases are TGTGCCAGCAGCCCACCGGGACAGGGGGCTTATGAGCAGTACTTC. This gives the protein CASSPPGQGAYEQYF.

This chain links TRBV6-1 with TRBJ2-1; D remains unclear. The V and J ends lost 8 bases and 2 bases respectively, with 10 bases between them. This CDR3 region has 13 residues. Germline CDR1 and CDR2: MNHNS and SASEGT. Here the CDR3 DNA reads TGTGCCAGCCGGCAGAGGCCCTACAATGAGCAGTTCTTC. Translated, it gives CASRQRPYNEQFF.

This clonotype has a handful of counts. The chain employs TRBV28 and TRBJ1-4, with 9 bases that match TRBD1. The trim removed 6 bases at V and 5 bases at J, leaving 7 bases unmatched. The CDR3 extends over 15 amino acids. Germline V lookup: CDR1 MDHEN, CDR2 SYDVKM. CDR3 nucleotides: TGTGCCAGCAGACTTACAGGGGGCGACAATGAAAAACTGTTTTTT. This encodes CASRLTGGDNEKLFF.

This clonotype was seen more than once but under ten times. The chain joins TRBV19 to TRBJ1-1, with D perhaps matching TRBD1 (5 bases). V lost 5 bases to trimming and J lost 5 bases, with 15 bases between them. CDR1 LNHDA and CDR2 SQIVND come from the germline V gene (reference sequence). The CDR3 spans 14 residues. The CDR3 region is CASSDGGRGTEAFF. CDR3 nucleotide sequence: TGTGCCAGTAGTGATGGGGGTCGGGGGACTGAAGCTTTCTTT.